The entry below gives a single T cell receptor (beta chain) sequence along with its context. The data were obtained in a study of blood T cell repertoires in COVID-19. Looking at the study overall: COVID-19 samples from acute and convalescent phases originated in the United States, Italy and Spain. PBMCs, B-cell-depleted T cells, or T cells were the source of the cDNA or gDNA that made up the material.

CDR3 size: 19 residues. The germline V gene encodes CDR1 SGHTA and CDR2 FQGNSA. Germline trimming cut 5 bases from V and 3 bases from J; bases unmatched to any gene: 18. The authors' processing: Reference gene primer amplification yielded estimated nucleated cell counts. Assay: immunoSEQ multiplex PCR; the TCRdb copy retains only in-frame clones and omits some. V, J and clone size were drawn from that table, and D and trimming were deduced from the DNA. The sample consists of more than 95,000 clones, roughly 80% of them appearing once. The chain carries TRBV7-2 and TRBJ2-1, with 8 bases lining up with TRBD1. The TCR was taken from a woman older than 75 with acute or convalescent COVID-19. The specimen was peripheral blood. CDR3: CASSRTGKRWLAGYNEQFF. As DNA, the CDR3 is TGTGCCAGCAGCCGGACAGGGAAGAGATGGCTAGCCGGCTACAATGAGCAGTTCTTC.